This T cell receptor beta chain originates from a study of post-analysis software for immune sequencing data. CDR1 LGHDT and CDR2 YNNKEL come from the germline V gene (reference sequence). Between the trimmed V and J ends, which lost 3 bases and 5 bases, there was a span of 13 bases. CDR3 length equals 14 residues. TCR beta libraries were prepared from cDNA with unique molecular identifiers. Roughly 0.5 million cDNA molecules were obtained from 1 to 10 million T cells. TCRdb reanalysed the PCR reads using MiXCR and keeps one entry per CDR3 protein. The table includes roughly 800,000 distinct CDR3 sequences, roughly 29% detected once. Study-wide results and limits: In patients, about five TRBV segments were more frequent than in controls, with TRBV5-6, TRBV5-1 and TRBV20-1 among them. Patients with multiple sclerosis recorded significantly lower normalized Chao1 diversity than controls, the study found.

With regard to this clonotype: The antigen is not known.

The rearrangement uses TRBV3-1 and TRBJ2-5, with D maybe TRBD2 (6 bases). The sequence derives from a girl under 18 with multiple sclerosis. The sample taken for sequencing was blood. The CDR3 protein is CASSQTSEGETQYF. The CDR3 DNA sequence: TGTGCCAGCAGCCAGACTAGTGAGGGGGAGACCCAGTACTTC.